The next 7 T cell receptor beta chains were all read from a single sample in a study of spatial heterogeneity in lung cancer. TCRdb independently ran MiXCR on the 5' RACE reads; one entry per CDR3 protein. The sample lists some 45,000 distinct CDR3 sequences; about an eighth were seen once. As for time point: sample taken at primary tumor resection. The study sequenced unsorted whole RNA from tumor, nontumor lung or frozen PBMC. The sample was PBMCs, taken at surgery. Receptors originate from a female donor with early-stage non-small cell lung cancer.

The rearrangement links TRBV10-3 to TRBJ1-1; the match to TRBD1 covers 9 bases. After removal of 2 bases from V and 8 bases from J, the junction contained 9 bases not matched to a gene. Germline loops: CDR1 ENHRY, CDR2 SYGVKD. The CDR3 has 15 amino acids. The CDR3 is CAISETRDRVEEAFF. The CDR3 DNA reads TGTGCCATCAGTGAGACCCGGGACAGGGTTGAAGAAGCTTTCTTT.

This clonotype appeared many times. The V call is TRBV6-1, the J call TRBJ1-5; D remains unclear. The germline V gene has CDR1 MNHNS and CDR2 SASEGT. The CDR3 has 13 residues. The V and J ends lost 4 bases and 4 bases respectively, with 8 bases between them. CDR3 in amino acids: CASSVAGNQPQHF. The CDR3 nucleotides read TGTGCCAGCAGTGTTGCAGGTAATCAGCCCCAGCATTTT.

The J gene is TRBJ2-3, the V gene TRBV11-2; TRBD1 or TRBD2 may be the D gene (5 bases each). The length of the CDR3 is 16 residues. V lost 2 bases to trimming and J lost 0 bases, with 12 bases between them. From germline, CDR1 is SGHAT and CDR2 FQNNGV. CDR3 nucleotides: TGTGCCAGCAGCTTATGGGACGGGGAAAGCACAGATACGCAGTATTTT. Its protein product is CASSLWDGESTDTQYF.

This clonotype came up a few times. The chain recombines TRBV7-2 with TRBJ2-3, with TRBD2 matching over 10 bases. The CDR3 length is 17 residues. Per the germline V gene, CDR1 is SGHTA and CDR2 is FQGNSA. The V and J ends lost 0 bases and 1 base, in that order; junction bases with no gene match: 4. The CDR3 DNA follows: TGTGCCAGCAGCTTAGCAGGGCTAGCGGGGGGCACAGATACGCAGTATTTT. Its protein product is CASSLAGLAGGTDTQYF.

V usage is TRBV7-2 and J usage is TRBJ1-2, with D unresolved. V was trimmed by 5 bases and J by 3 bases, leaving 7 bases between them. Per germline, CDR1 SGHTA and CDR2 FQGNSA. CDR3 length: 12 residues. CDR3 in amino acids: CASSLAYYGYTF. CDR3 DNA: TGTGCCAGCAGCCTGGCCTACTATGGCTACACCTTC.

The chain combines TRBV3-1 with TRBJ2-7, with D possibly matching TRBD1 (6 bases). CDR3 size: 14 residues. Trimming took off 4 bases at V and 0 bases at J, with 10 bases between the two ends. Germline V lookup: CDR1 LGHDT, CDR2 YNNKEL (reference sequence). The CDR3 nucleotides read TGTGCCAGCAGCCCAACAGGGTTCTCCTACGAGCAGTACTTC. Amino acid sequence: CASSPTGFSYEQYF.

This clonotype was counted once. CDR3 amino acids: CASSVASGGPGELFF. The DNA for the CDR3 is TGTGCCAGCAGCGTAGCTAGCGGGGGGCCCGGGGAGCTGTTTTTT. The J gene is TRBJ2-2, the V gene TRBV9; 11 bases are shared with TRBD2. V was clipped by 0 bases and J by 6 bases; unmatched bases: 1. CDR1 is SGDLS and CDR2 is YYNGEE in the germline V gene. The CDR3 consists of 15 residues.